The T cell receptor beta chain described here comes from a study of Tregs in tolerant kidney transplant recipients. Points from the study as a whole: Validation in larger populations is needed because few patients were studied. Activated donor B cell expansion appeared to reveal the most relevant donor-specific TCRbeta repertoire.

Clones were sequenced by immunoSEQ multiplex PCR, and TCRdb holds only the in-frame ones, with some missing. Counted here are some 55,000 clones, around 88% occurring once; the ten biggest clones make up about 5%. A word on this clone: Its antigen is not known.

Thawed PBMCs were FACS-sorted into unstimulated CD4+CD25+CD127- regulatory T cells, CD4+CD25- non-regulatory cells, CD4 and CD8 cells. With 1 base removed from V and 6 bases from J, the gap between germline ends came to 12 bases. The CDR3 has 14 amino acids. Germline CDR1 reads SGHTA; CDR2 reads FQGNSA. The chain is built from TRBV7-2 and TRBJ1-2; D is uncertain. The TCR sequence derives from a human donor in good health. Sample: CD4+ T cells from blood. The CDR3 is CASSLGLPADGYTF. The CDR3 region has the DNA TGTGCCAGCAGCTTAGGACTCCCCGCCGATGGCTACACCTTC.